Following are 6 T cell receptor beta chains from one sample sequenced in a study of shared clonotypes between healthy human individuals. The data were produced by immunoSEQ multiplex PCR, yet TCRdb's version contains in-frame clones alone and is incomplete. The sample yields approximately 740,000 clones, approximately 79% seen once. Sample: memory CD4+ T cells sorted from blood. Indicated subset: CD45RA-negative fraction. The receptors originated from a young woman in good health.

This clone appeared once. The rearrangement uses TRBV7-6 and TRBJ2-3; 11 bases are a match to TRBD2. The CDR3 is 18 residues long. Germline lookup yields CDR1 SGHVS and CDR2 FNYEAQ. Trimming cost V 5 bases and J 2 bases; bases outside gene matches: 12. DNA for the CDR3: TGTGCCAGCAGCGCAGTGGGGACTAGCGGAGGATCCACAGATACGCAGTATTTT. It specifies CASSAVGTSGGSTDTQYF.

The chain combines TRBV11-2 with TRBJ2-5; 12 nucleotides align to TRBD2. CDR1 is SGHAT and CDR2 is FQNNGV in the germline V gene. CDR3 length equals 19 residues. Trimming cost V 4 bases and J 0 bases; bases outside gene matches: 12. In DNA form, the CDR3 reads TGTGCCAGCAGCTCTAGCGGGAGGGCCTTACCCTTCTACCAAGAGACCCAGTACTTC. It is translated as CASSSSGRALPFYQETQYF.

This chain connects TRBV6-5 to TRBJ2-7, with TRBD1 matching 9 bases. The CDR3 spans 15 residues. CDR1 is MNHEY, CDR2 SVGAGI, per germline. The V gene end was trimmed by 7 bases and the J gene end by 3 bases; junction bases not matched to a gene: 10. In nucleotides, the CDR3 is TGTGCCAGCAAAAAAGGGGGACAGGGCAGCTACGAGCAGTACTTC. Translated, it gives CASKKGGQGSYEQYF.

V usage is TRBV21-1 and J usage is TRBJ2-7; TRBD2, as called in the table, went unchecked against the DNA. TRBV21-1 is classified as a pseudogene. The CDR3 extends over 14 amino acids. CDR3 DNA sequence: TGTGCCAGCCGACCTCGCTGGAGGCCCTACGAGCAGTACTTC. Its translation: CASRPRWRPYEQYF.

This sequence joins TRBV11-2 and TRBJ2-3, with D maybe TRBD2 (6 bases). Trimming cost V 1 base and J 0 bases, with 14 bases left between them. The germline V gene has CDR1 SGHAT and CDR2 FQNNGV. This CDR3 is built from 17 residues. CDR3 sequence: CASSLGSGTFSTDTQYF. Written as DNA, the CDR3 is TGTGCCAGCAGCTTAGGCAGTGGGACTTTTAGCACAGATACGCAGTATTTT.

This clone was recorded a few times. V usage is TRBV7-8 and J usage is TRBJ1-5, with TRBD1 identical over 8 bases. From germline, CDR1 is SGHVS and CDR2 FQNEAQ. This CDR3 is built from 17 residues. J lost 1 base, V lost 4 bases, and 9 bases had no gene match. The CDR3 region has the DNA TGTGCCAGCAGCTGGACAGGGTCTGGGAGGAGCAATCAGCCCCAGCATTTT. It specifies CASSWTGSGRSNQPQHF.